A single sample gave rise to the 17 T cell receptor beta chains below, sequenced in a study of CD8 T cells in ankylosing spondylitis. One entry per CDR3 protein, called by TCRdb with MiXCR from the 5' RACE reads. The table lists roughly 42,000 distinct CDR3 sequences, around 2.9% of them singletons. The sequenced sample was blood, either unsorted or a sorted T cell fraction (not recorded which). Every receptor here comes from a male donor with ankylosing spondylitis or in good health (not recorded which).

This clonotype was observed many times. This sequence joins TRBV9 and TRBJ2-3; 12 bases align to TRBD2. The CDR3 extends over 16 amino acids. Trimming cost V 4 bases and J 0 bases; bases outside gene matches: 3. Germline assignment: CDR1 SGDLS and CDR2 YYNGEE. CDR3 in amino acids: CASSNGLAGSTDTQYF. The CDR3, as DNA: TGTGCCAGCAGCAACGGACTAGCGGGGAGCACAGATACGCAGTATTTT.

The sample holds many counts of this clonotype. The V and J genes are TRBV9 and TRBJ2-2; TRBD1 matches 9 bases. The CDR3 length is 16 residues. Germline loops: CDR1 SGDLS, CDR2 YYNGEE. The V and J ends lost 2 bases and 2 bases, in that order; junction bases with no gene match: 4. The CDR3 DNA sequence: TGTGCCAGCAGCGTCACAGGGGGCAAAAACACCGGGGAGCTGTTTTTT. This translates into CASSVTGGKNTGELFF. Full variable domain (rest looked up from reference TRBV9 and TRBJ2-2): DSGVTQTPKHLITATGQRVTLRCSPRSGDLSVYWYQQSLDQGLQFLIQYYNGEERAKGNILERFSAQQFPDLHSELNLSSLELGDSALYFCASSVTGGKNTGELFFGEGSRLTVL.

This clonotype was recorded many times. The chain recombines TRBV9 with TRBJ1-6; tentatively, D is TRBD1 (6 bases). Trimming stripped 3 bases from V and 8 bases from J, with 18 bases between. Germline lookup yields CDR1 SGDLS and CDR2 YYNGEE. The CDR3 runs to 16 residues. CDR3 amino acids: CASSALGGFADSPLHF. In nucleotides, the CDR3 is TGTGCCAGCAGCGCCCTTGGGGGCTTTGCGGATTCACCCCTCCACTTT.

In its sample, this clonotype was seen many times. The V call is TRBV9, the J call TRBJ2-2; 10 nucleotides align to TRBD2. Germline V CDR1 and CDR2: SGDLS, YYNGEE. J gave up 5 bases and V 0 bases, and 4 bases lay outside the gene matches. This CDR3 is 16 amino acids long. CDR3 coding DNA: TGTGCCAGCAGCGTAGGTCTAGCGGGAGAAACCGGGGAGCTGTTTTTT. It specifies CASSVGLAGETGELFF.

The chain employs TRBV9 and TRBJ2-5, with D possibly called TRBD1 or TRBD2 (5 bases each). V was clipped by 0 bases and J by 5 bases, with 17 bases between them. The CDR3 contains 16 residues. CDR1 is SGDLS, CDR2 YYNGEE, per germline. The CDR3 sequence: CASSVGQQGVSETQYF. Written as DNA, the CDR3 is TGTGCCAGCAGCGTAGGCCAGCAGGGAGTCTCGGAGACCCAGTACTTC.

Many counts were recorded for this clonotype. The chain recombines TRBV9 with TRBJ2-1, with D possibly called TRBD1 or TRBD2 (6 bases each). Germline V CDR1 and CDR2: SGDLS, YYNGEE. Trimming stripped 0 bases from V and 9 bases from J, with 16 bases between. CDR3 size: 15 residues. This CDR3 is CASSVEGDFATEQFF. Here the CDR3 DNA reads TGTGCCAGCAGCGTAGAGGGGGACTTTGCCACTGAGCAGTTCTTC.

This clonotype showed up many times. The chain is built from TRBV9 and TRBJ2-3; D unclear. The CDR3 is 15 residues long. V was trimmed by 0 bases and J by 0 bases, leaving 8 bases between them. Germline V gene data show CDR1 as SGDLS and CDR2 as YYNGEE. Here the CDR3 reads CASSVEGLSTDTQYF. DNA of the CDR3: TGTGCCAGCAGCGTAGAAGGGCTCAGCACAGATACGCAGTATTTT.

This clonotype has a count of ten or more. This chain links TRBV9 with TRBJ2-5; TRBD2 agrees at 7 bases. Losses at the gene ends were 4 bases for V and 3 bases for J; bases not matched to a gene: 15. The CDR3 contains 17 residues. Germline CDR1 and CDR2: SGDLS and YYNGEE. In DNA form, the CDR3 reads TGTGCCAGCAGCTTAAGCGCGGGAGCGGGTGTGGAAGAGACCCAGTACTTC. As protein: CASSLSAGAGVEETQYF.

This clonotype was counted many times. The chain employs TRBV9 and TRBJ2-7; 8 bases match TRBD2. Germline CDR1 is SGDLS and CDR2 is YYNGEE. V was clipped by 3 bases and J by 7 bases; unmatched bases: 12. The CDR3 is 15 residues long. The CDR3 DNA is TGTGCCAGCAGCGCTACTAGCGGCCCTACGGTAGAGCAGTACTTC. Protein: CASSATSGPTVEQYF.

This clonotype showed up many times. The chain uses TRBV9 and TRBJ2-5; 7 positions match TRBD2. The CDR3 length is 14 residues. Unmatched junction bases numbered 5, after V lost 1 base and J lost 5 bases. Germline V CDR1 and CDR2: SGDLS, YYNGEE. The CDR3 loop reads CASSVRGGEETQYF. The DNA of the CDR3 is TGTGCCAGCAGCGTAAGGGGAGGGGAGGAGACCCAGTACTTC.

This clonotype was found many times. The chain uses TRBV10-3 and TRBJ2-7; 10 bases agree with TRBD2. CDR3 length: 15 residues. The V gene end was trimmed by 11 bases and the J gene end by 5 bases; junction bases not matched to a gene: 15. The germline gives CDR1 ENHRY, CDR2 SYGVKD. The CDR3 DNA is TGTGCCTCTCGAGGGCTAGCGGGAGTTAGAAACGAGCAGTACTTC. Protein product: CASRGLAGVRNEQYF.

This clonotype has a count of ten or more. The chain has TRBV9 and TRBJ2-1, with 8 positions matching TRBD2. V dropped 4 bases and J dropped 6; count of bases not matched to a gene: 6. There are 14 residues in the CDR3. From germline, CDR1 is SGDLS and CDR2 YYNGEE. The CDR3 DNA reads TGTGCCAGCAGCCCCAGCGGGACTAGCAATGAGCAGTTCTTC. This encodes CASSPSGTSNEQFF.

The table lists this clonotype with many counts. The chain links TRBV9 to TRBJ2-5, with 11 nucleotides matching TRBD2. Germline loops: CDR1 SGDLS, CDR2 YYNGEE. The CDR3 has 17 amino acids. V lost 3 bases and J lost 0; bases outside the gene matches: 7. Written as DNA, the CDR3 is TGTGCCAGCAGCGAAGGGACTAGCGGTCATAACCAAGAGACCCAGTACTTC. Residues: CASSEGTSGHNQETQYF.

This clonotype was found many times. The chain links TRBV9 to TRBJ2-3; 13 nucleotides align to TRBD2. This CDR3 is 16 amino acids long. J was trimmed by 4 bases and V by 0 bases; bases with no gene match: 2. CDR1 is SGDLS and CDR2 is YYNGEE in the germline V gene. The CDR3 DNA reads TGTGCCAGCAGCGTAGGGACTAGCGGGAGTGCAGATACGCAGTATTTT. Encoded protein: CASSVGTSGSADTQYF.

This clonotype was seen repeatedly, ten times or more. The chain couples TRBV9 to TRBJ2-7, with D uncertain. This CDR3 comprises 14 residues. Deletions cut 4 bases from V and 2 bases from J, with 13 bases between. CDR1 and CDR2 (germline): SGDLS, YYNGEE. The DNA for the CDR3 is TGTGCCAGCAGCCCCCTGGGTATGGCCTACGAGCAGTACTTC. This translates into CASSPLGMAYEQYF.

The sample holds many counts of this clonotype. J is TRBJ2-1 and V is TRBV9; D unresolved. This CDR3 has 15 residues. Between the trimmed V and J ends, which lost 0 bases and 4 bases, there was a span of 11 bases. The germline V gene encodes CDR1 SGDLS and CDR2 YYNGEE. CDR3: CASSVAQTSYNEQFF. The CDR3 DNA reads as TGTGCCAGCAGCGTAGCACAGACGAGTTACAATGAGCAGTTCTTC.

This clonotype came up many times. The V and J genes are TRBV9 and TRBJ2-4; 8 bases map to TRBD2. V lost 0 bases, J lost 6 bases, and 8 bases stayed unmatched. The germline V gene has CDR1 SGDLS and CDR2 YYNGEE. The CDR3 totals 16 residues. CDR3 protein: CASSVGTGGPGNIQYF. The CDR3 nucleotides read TGTGCCAGCAGCGTAGGTACGGGAGGGCCAGGAAACATTCAGTACTTC.